This T cell receptor (beta chain) derives from a study of blood T cell repertoires in COVID-19. Data came from immunoSEQ multiplex PCR; TCRdb stores just in-frame clones and leaves some out. The sample yields about 260,000 clones, 80% to 90% seen once. The V segment lost 6 bases and the J segment 2 bases; nucleotides outside the gene matches: 10. CDR3 size: 16 residues. In germline, CDR1 is SGHVS, CDR2 FQNEAQ. The sequenced sample was PBMCs or T cells enriched from blood (not recorded which). This TCR came from a woman in her thirties with acute COVID-19. The chain uses TRBV7-8 and TRBJ1-5, with 7 nucleotides matching TRBD1. The CDR3 region is CASSGQEGGGNQPQHF. The CDR3 DNA reads as TGTGCCAGCAGTGGACAGGAGGGAGGTGGCAATCAGCCCCAGCATTTT.